This entry lists 23 T cell receptor beta chains sequenced from one sample in a study of T cell changes during pregnancy in multiple sclerosis. Sequencing used immunoSEQ multiplex PCR; TCRdb keeps in-frame clones, though not all of them. The profile covers approximately 90,000 clones, with approximately 90% appearing a single time and more than 2% taken by the ten largest. Source: peripheral blood, taken in the first trimester of pregnancy. These receptors all stem from a female donor with multiple sclerosis, enrolled in a pregnancy study.

As for this clone: An end of the junction does not agree with germline; a read error may underlie this. The chain has TRBV7-7 and TRBJ2-2; D may be TRBD2 (6 bases). Germline CDR1 SSHAT, CDR2 FNYEAQ (reference sequence). CDR3 size: 15 residues. CDR3 DNA: TGTGCTAGCAGCCTATTAGCCGGGGGTTCCGGGGAGCTGTTTTTT. Translated, it gives CASSLLAGGSGELFF.

The gene calls are TRBV4-1 and TRBJ1-1; 9 bases agree with TRBD1. The CDR3 length is 15 residues. With 0 bases clipped from V and 10 bases from J, the junction kept 9 bases outside the gene matches. The germline CDR1 and CDR2 sequences are MGHRA and YSYEKL. This CDR3 reads CASSQDWGQGRTAFF. CDR3 nucleotide sequence: TGCGCCAGCAGCCAAGATTGGGGACAGGGAAGGACAGCTTTCTTT.

The chain joins TRBV6-1 to TRBJ2-1; 12 bases align to TRBD2. Germline values: CDR1 MNHNS, CDR2 SASEGT. The CDR3 is made up of 15 amino acids. V was pared by 4 bases and J by 9 bases, with 7 bases of the junction left unmatched. For the CDR3, the DNA is TGTGCCAGCAGTGCGCTAGCGGGAGGGCGGGGTGAGCAGTTCTTC. Residues: CASSALAGGRGEQFF.

This chain links TRBV7-9 with TRBJ2-3; 7 nucleotides align to TRBD1. V gave up 5 bases and J gave up 1 base; unmatched junction bases: 12. Looked up from germline, CDR1 is SEHNR and CDR2 is FQNEAQ (reference sequence). The CDR3 contains 17 residues. Here the CDR3 DNA reads TGTGCCAGCAGCCTAGACAGGGCGACGCTGGGCACAGATACGCAGTATTTT. Translating gives CASSLDRATLGTDTQYF.

DNA for the CDR3: TGTGCCAGCAGTGATACGGACAGAGGCCTCTCTGGGGCCAACGTCCTGACTTTC. Amino acids: CASSDTDRGLSGANVLTF. The rearrangement joins TRBV27 to TRBJ2-6; perhaps TRBD1 as D (6 bases). CDR3 length: 18 residues. Trimming removed 5 bases at V and 0 bases at J, with 17 bases between. Germline V CDR1 and CDR2: MNHEY, SMNVEV (reference sequence).

The V and J genes are TRBV27 and TRBJ2-7; 8 positions agree with TRBD2. With 6 bases clipped from V and 3 bases from J, the junction kept 16 bases outside the gene matches. The CDR3 covers 17 residues. CDR1 is MNHEY and CDR2 is SMNVEV in the germline V gene (reference sequence). The CDR3 region has the DNA TGTGCCAGCAGCGACCACTCGGGAGCGGGGGAGCGCTACGAGCAGTACTTC. Its translation: CASSDHSGAGERYEQYF.

This clone has only a few counts. V usage is TRBV4-3 and J usage is TRBJ2-7; 9 bases map to TRBD2. The CDR3 loop spans 15 amino acids. CDR1 is LGHNA, CDR2 YSLEER, per germline. Germline trimming cut 2 bases from V and 2 bases from J; bases unmatched to any gene: 4. The CDR3 reads CASSQWLAGPYEQYF. The CDR3 DNA reads TGCGCCAGCAGCCAATGGCTAGCGGGGCCCTACGAGCAGTACTTC.

This chain links TRBV30 with TRBJ2-7; tentative D call: TRBD2 (6 bases). CDR1 and CDR2 (germline): GTSNPN, SVGIG (reference sequence). V was cut by 6 bases and J by 3 bases, with 18 bases left in between. The CDR3 length is 14 residues. The CDR3 DNA reads as TGTGCCTGCTCCGGGGACTCTAAACGCTACGAGCAGTACTTC. Amino acids: CACSGDSKRYEQYF.

V and J are TRBV7-8 and TRBJ2-1, with 11 bases aligning to TRBD2. The J segment lost 7 bases and the V segment lost 1 base, leaving 6 bases of the junction unmatched. The CDR3 loop spans 16 amino acids. Germline V CDR1 and CDR2: SGHVS, FQNEAQ. The CDR3 protein is CASSLGVAGGYNEQFF. The DNA of the CDR3 is TGTGCCAGCAGCTTAGGAGTAGCGGGAGGGTATAATGAGCAGTTCTTC.

V gene TRBV30 combines with J gene TRBJ1-3; TRBD1 agrees at 10 bases. V was pared by 6 bases and J by 4 bases, with 9 bases of the junction left unmatched. The germline CDR1 and CDR2 sequences are GTSNPN and SVGIG (reference sequence). The CDR3 contains 15 residues. The CDR3 spells CACPRDRGLGNTIYF. CDR3 DNA sequence: TGTGCCTGCCCCCGGGACAGGGGTTTGGGAAACACCATATATTTT.

The chain has TRBV5-8 and TRBJ2-7, with D possibly matching TRBD2 (6 bases). Trimming pared 3 bases from V and 3 bases from J, leaving 13 bases between. The CDR3 is 14 residues long. Germline V gene sequence: CDR1 SGHTS, CDR2 YDEGEE. CDR3 in amino acids: CASSWSSDSYEQYF. CDR3 bases: TGTGCCAGCAGCTGGTCTAGCGACAGCTACGAGCAGTACTTC.

This clone appeared a single time. The chain couples TRBV4-1 to TRBJ1-1; TRBD1 aligns across 7 bases. The trim removed 6 bases at V and 2 bases at J, leaving 9 bases unmatched. The CDR3 sequence is 15 residues long. Germline CDR1 is MGHRA and CDR2 is YSYEKL. CDR3 in DNA: TGCGCCAGCAGGGAGACAGGGAGCTTTAACACTGAAGCTTTCTTT. Protein product: CASRETGSFNTEAFF.

The chain couples TRBV6-6 to TRBJ2-7, with D possibly matching TRBD2 (5 bases). The germline V and J ends were trimmed by 4 bases and 1 base, with 8 bases remaining between them. The CDR3 covers 13 residues. CDR1 and CDR2 (germline): MNHNY, SVGAGI (reference sequence). The CDR3 loop is CASSFLASYEQYF. In nucleotides, the CDR3 is TGTGCCAGCAGTTTTTTAGCGTCCTACGAGCAGTACTTC.

The chain combines TRBV27 with TRBJ2-1, with 9 bases identical to TRBD2. In germline, CDR1 is MNHEY, CDR2 SMNVEV (reference sequence). J gave up 6 bases and V 5 bases, and 5 bases lay outside the gene matches. The CDR3 consists of 14 residues. DNA for the CDR3: TGTGCCAGCAGTCTACTAGCGGGTAGCAATGAGCAGTTCTTC. It codes for CASSLLAGSNEQFF.

The chain is built from TRBV7-2 and TRBJ2-3; D might be TRBD1 (6 bases). CDR3 length: 13 residues. Trimming cost V 4 bases and J 4 bases, with 9 bases left between them. Germline V gene data show CDR1 as SGHTA and CDR2 as FQGNSA. The CDR3 protein is CASSSQGSDTQYF. CDR3 in DNA: TGTGCCAGCAGCTCTCAGGGGTCAGATACGCAGTATTTT.

The J gene is TRBJ1-6, the V gene TRBV27, with D hard to call. V lost 5 bases and J 0 bases, leaving 8 bases between the germline ends. Germline V gene sequence: CDR1 MNHEY, CDR2 SMNVEV (reference sequence). The CDR3 is made up of 15 amino acids. The CDR3 reads CASSPRDSYNSPLHF. As DNA, the CDR3 is TGTGCCAGCAGTCCCCGGGACTCCTATAATTCACCCCTCCACTTT.

This chain uses TRBV28 with TRBJ1-5; 7 nucleotides line up with TRBD1. Germline CDR1 reads MDHEN; CDR2 reads SYDVKM. This CDR3 spans 15 amino acids. J was trimmed by 1 base and V by 6 bases; bases with no gene match: 6. This chain's CDR3 is CASSLGTESNQPQHF. In DNA form, the CDR3 reads TGTGCCAGCAGCTTAGGGACAGAGAGCAATCAGCCCCAGCATTTT.

This chain connects TRBV2 to TRBJ2-7, with 11 nucleotides matching TRBD2. CDR3 length: 14 amino acids. V shed 6 bases, J shed 4 bases, and the junction held 5 bases outside the gene matches. Germline V CDR1 and CDR2: SNHLY, FYNNEI. This CDR3 is CASSTTSGTYEQYF. In DNA form, the CDR3 reads TGTGCCAGCAGCACGACTAGCGGGACTTACGAGCAGTACTTC. Full variable domain (outside the CDR3, taken from reference TRBV2 and TRBJ2-7): EPEVTQTPSHQVTQMGQEVILRCVPISNHLYFYWYRQILGQKVEFLVSFYNNEISEKSEIFDDQFSVERPDGSNFTLKIRSTKLEDSAMYFCASSTTSGTYEQYFGPGTRLTVT.

The genes are TRBV10-3 and TRBJ1-1; a possible D gene is TRBD1 (6 bases). CDR3 length: 13 residues. The germline CDR1 and CDR2 sequences are ENHRY and SYGVKD. The V end was cut by 6 bases, the J end by 4 bases, with 12 bases between. CDR3 loop: CAIRATGSTEAFF. The CDR3 DNA reads as TGTGCCATCAGAGCTACAGGGTCCACTGAAGCTTTCTTT.

V and J are TRBV5-4 and TRBJ1-2, with TRBD1 matching over 9 bases. This CDR3 has 14 amino acids. After removal of 4 bases from V and 6 bases from J, the junction contained 7 bases not matched to a gene. Germline CDR1 and CDR2: SGHNT and YYREEE (reference sequence). The CDR3 here is CASSLVQGANGYTF. DNA for the CDR3: TGTGCCAGCAGCCTGGTACAGGGGGCTAATGGCTACACCTTC.

The chain is built from TRBV27 and TRBJ2-1; tentatively, D is TRBD2 (6 bases). Trimming pared 5 bases from V and 3 bases from J, leaving 11 bases between. Per the germline V gene, CDR1 is MNHEY and CDR2 is SMNVEV (reference sequence). The CDR3 contains 14 residues. As DNA, the CDR3 is TGTGCCAGCAGTGGGACTTCCAACTACAATGAGCAGTTCTTC. Amino acids: CASSGTSNYNEQFF.

The rearrangement uses TRBV29-1 and TRBJ1-2; unclear D gene. Germline V CDR1 and CDR2: SQVTM, ANQGSEA. V was pared by 1 base and J by 8 bases, with 14 bases between. The CDR3 extends over 13 amino acids. CDR3 in amino acids: CSVEGRLGGGYTF. The CDR3 nucleotides read TGCAGCGTTGAAGGGCGACTTGGAGGAGGCTACACCTTC. Complete variable domain (other parts from reference TRBV29-1 and TRBJ1-2): SAVISQKPSRDICQRGTSLTIQCQVDSQVTMMFWYRQQPGQSLTLIATANQGSEATYESGFVIDKFPISRPNLTFSTLTVSNMSPEDSSIYLCSVEGRLGGGYTFGSGTRLTVV.

This CDR3 reads CASSLDGQGSTEAFF. The DNA of the CDR3 is TGTGCCAGCAGCTTAGACGGACAGGGCTCCACTGAAGCTTTCTTT. The gene calls are TRBV11-3 and TRBJ1-1, with 8 bases lining up with TRBD1. J lost 4 bases, V lost 0 bases, and 4 bases had no gene match. The V gene's germline CDR1 is SGHNT and CDR2 YENEEA. The CDR3 contains 15 residues. The variable domain in full, with the rest retrieved from reference TRBV11-3 and TRBJ1-1, is EAGVVQSPRYKIIEKKQPVAFWCNPISGHNTLYWYLQNLGQGPELLIRYENEEAVDDSQLPKDRFSAERLKGVDSTLKIQPAELGDSAVYLCASSLDGQGSTEAFFGQGTRLTVV.